These 4 T cell receptor beta chains were sequenced from one sample in a study of blood T cell repertoires in COVID-19. Clones were sequenced by immunoSEQ multiplex PCR, and TCRdb holds only the in-frame ones, with some missing. Altogether some 160,000 clones are present, around 79% being singletons, with the ten largest covering around 8.7%. The sequenced sample was peripheral blood. These receptors all come from a man aged 50 to 60 with active or convalescent COVID-19.

This rearrangement joins TRBV18 to TRBJ2-7; 10 nucleotides align to TRBD2. Germline-derived CDR1 and CDR2 are KGHSH and LQKENI. The CDR3 runs to 17 residues. The V and J ends lost 1 base and 2 bases, in that order; junction bases with no gene match: 8. DNA for the CDR3: TGTGCCAGCTCACCACTTGTTGGTCTAGCGGGAGCCTACGAGCAGTACTTC. Protein product: CASSPLVGLAGAYEQYF.

V gene TRBV3-1 (or the pseudogene TRBV3-2) combines with J gene TRBJ2-3; 7 bases align to TRBD2. The junction had 9 bases not matched to a gene; V was cut back by 1 base and J by 5 bases. Per germline, CDR1 LGHDT and CDR2 YNNKEL (reference sequence). The CDR3 is made up of 16 amino acids. The CDR3 coding sequence is TGTGCCAGCAGCCAAGCCAGACTAGCACCCGTAGATACGCAGTATTTT. It specifies CASSQARLAPVDTQYF.

V gene TRBV5-4 combines with J gene TRBJ1-5, with D possibly TRBD1 on 5 matching bases. Germline V lookup: CDR1 SGHNT, CDR2 YYREEE (reference sequence). Trimming took 5 bases from V and 4 from J, leaving 16 bases between them. This CDR3 is built from 15 residues. This chain's CDR3 is CASSFQGHPNQPQHF. The CDR3 bases are TGTGCCAGCAGTTTTCAGGGTCACCCTAATCAGCCCCAGCATTTT.

The V and J genes are TRBV30 and TRBJ2-3, with D perhaps TRBD1 (5 bases). Trimming took 1 base from V and 4 from J, leaving 9 bases between them. This CDR3 has 13 amino acids. Germline V gene data show CDR1 as GTSNPN and CDR2 as SVGIG (reference sequence). The CDR3 region is CAWSAQTADTQYF. The CDR3 bases are TGTGCCTGGAGTGCCCAGACAGCAGATACGCAGTATTTT.